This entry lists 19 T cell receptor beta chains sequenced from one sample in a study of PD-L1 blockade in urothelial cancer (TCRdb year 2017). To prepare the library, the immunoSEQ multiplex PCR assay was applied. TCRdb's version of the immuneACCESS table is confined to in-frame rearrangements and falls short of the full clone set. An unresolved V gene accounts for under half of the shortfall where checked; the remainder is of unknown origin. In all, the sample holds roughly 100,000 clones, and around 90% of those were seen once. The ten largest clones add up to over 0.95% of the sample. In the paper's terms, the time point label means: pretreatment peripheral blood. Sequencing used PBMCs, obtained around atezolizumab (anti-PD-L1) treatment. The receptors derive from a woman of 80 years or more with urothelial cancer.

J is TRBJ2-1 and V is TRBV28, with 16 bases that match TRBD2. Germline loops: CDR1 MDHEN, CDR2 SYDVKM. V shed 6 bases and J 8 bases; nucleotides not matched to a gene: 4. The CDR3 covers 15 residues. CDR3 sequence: CASSPGLAGGDEQFF. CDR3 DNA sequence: TGTGCCAGCAGCCCGGGACTAGCGGGAGGGGATGAGCAGTTCTTC.

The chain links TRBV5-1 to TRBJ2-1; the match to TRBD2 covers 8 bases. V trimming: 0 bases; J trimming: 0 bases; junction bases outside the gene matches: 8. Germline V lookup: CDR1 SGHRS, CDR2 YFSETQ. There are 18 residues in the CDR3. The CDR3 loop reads CASSLGLTSGSSYNEQFF. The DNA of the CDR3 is TGCGCCAGCAGCTTGGGCTTAACTAGCGGCAGCTCCTACAATGAGCAGTTCTTC.

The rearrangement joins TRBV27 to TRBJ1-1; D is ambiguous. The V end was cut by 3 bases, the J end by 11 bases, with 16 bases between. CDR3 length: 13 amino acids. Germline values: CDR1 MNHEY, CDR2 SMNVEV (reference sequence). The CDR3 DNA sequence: TGTGCCAGCAGTTTTCGGTACGGAGCGGGGGCTTTCTTT. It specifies CASSFRYGAGAFF.

The CDR3 region has the DNA TGTGCCAGCAGTGACCGGGGTACATCACCCCTCCACTTT. Protein sequence: CASSDRGTSPLHF. The J gene is TRBJ1-6, the V gene TRBV6-1, with D unresolved. Trimming left V 3 bases short and J 10 bases short, with 10 bases between. From germline, CDR1 is MNHNS and CDR2 SASEGT. The CDR3 length is 13 residues.

CDR3 residues: CASSDRRSTEAFF. DNA of the CDR3: TGTGCCAGCAGTGACAGGCGAAGCACTGAAGCTTTCTTT. The chain joins TRBV25-1 to TRBJ1-1; D is undetermined. The CDR3 loop spans 13 amino acids. Per the germline V gene, CDR1 is MGHDK and CDR2 is SYGVNS. Deletions cut 3 bases from V and 4 bases from J, with 9 bases between.

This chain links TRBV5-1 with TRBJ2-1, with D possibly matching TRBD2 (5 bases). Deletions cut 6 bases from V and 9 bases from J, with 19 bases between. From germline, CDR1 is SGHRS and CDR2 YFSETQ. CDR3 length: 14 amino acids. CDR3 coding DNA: TGCGCCAGCACCCCCACCGCAGGAGGCGGTGAGCAGTTCTTC. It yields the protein CASTPTAGGGEQFF. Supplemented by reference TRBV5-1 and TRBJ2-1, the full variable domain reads KAGVTQTPRYLIKTRGQQVTLSCSPISGHRSVSWYQQTPGQGLQFLFEYFSETQRNKGNFPGRFSGRQFSNSRSEMNVSTLELGDSALYLCASTPTAGGGEQFFGPGTRLTVL.

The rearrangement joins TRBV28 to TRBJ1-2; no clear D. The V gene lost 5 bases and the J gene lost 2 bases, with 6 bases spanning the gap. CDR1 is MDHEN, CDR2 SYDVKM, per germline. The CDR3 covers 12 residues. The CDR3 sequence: CASSAQNYGYTF. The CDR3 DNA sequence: TGTGCCAGCAGTGCACAGAACTATGGCTACACCTTC.

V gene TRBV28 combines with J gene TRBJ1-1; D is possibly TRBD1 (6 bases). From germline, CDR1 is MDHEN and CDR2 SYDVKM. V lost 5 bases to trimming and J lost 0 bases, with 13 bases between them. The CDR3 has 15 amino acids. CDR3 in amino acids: CASSGGARVNTEAFF. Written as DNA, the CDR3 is TGTGCCAGCAGTGGGGGGGCTCGGGTGAACACTGAAGCTTTCTTT.

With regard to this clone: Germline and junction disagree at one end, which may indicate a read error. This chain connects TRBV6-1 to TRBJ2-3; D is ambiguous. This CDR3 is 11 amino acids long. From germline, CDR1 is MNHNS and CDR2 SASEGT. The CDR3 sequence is CGSTSTDTQYF. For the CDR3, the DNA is TGCGGGTCGACTAGCACAGATACGCAGTATTTT.

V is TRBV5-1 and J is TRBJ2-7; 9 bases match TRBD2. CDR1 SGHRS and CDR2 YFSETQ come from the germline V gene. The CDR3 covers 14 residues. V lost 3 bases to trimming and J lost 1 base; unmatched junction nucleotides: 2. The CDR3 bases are TGCGCCAGCAGCTCAAGCGGGAGGTCCTACGAGCAGTACTTC. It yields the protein CASSSSGRSYEQYF.

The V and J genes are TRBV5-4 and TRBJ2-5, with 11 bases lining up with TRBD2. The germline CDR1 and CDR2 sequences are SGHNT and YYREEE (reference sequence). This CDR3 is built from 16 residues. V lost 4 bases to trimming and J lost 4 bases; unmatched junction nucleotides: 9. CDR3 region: CASSPAGTSGSETQYF. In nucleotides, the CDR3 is TGTGCCAGCAGCCCGGCGGGGACTAGCGGATCAGAGACCCAGTACTTC. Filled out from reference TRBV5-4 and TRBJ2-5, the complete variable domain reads ETGVTQSPTHLIKTRGQQVTLRCSSQSGHNTVSWYQQALGQGPQFIFQYYREEENGRGNFPPRFSGLQFPNYSSELNVNALELDDSALYLCASSPAGTSGSETQYFGPGTRLLVL.

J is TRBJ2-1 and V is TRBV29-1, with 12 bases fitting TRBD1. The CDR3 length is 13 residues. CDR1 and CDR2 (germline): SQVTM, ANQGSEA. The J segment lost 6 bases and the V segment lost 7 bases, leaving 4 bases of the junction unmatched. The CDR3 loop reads CSAGQGAINEQFF. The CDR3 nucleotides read TGCAGCGCGGGACAGGGGGCGATCAATGAGCAGTTCTTC.

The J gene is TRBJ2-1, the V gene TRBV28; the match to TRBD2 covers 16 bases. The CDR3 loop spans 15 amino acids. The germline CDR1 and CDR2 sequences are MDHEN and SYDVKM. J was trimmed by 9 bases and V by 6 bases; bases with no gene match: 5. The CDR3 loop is CASSTGTSGRGEQFF. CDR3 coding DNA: TGTGCCAGCAGCACCGGGACTAGCGGGAGGGGTGAGCAGTTCTTC.

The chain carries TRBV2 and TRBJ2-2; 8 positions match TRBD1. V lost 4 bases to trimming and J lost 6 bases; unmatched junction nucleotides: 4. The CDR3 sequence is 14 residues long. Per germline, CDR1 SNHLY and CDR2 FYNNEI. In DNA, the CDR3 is TGTGCCAGCAGTGCCCCAGGGGGCGCCGGGGAGCTGTTTTTT. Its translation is CASSAPGGAGELFF.

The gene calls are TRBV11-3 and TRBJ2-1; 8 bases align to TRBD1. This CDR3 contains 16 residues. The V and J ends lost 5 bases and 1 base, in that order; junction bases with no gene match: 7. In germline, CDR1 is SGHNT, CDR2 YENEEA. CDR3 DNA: TGTGCCAGCAGCCGTACCGGGGACAGGTCCTACAATGAGCAGTTCTTC. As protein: CASSRTGDRSYNEQFF.

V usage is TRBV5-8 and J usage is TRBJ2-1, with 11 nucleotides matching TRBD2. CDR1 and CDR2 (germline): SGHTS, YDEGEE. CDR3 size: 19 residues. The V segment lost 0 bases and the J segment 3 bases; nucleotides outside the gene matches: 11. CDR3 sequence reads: CASSLGGLAGGSGYNEQFF. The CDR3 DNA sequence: TGTGCCAGCAGCTTGGGCGGGCTAGCGGGAGGATCGGGCTACAATGAGCAGTTCTTC.

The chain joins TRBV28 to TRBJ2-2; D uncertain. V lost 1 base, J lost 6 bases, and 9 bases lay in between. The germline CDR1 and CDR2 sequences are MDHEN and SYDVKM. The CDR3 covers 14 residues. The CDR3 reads CASSLSSGSGELFF. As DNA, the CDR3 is TGTGCCAGCAGTTTATCCTCCGGGTCCGGGGAGCTGTTTTTT.

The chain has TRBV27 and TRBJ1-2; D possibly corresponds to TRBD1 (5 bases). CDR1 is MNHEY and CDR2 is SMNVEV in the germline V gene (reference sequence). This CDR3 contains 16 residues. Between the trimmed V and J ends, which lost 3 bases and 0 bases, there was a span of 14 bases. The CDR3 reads CASSFGRDGSNYGYTF. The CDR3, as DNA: TGTGCCAGCAGTTTTGGGAGGGACGGATCTAACTATGGCTACACCTTC.

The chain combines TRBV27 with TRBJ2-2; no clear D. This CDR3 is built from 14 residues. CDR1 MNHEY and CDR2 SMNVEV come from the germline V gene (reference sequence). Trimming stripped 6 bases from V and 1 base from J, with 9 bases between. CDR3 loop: CASRWQVNTGELFF. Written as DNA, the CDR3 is TGTGCCAGCAGGTGGCAGGTGAACACCGGGGAGCTGTTTTTT.